This T cell receptor beta chain was recorded in a study of T cell responses to AZD1222 COVID-19 vaccine. Study-wide results and caveats: The span of vaccine-associated CD4 TCRs extended across spike, with dominance at 160-218 and 743-854. The donor group comprised mostly white British people and more females; the analysis possibly underestimated clonal diversity.

CDR3 length: 13 residues. The V end was cut by 4 bases, the J end by 4 bases, with 8 bases between. Turning to this clone: Its antigen is unknown.

TCRdb keeps only in-frame clones here, not all; method: immunoSEQ multiplex PCR. The data hold about 130,000 clones, with roughly 90% observed a single time. V is TRBV12-3 or TRBV12-4 and J is TRBJ2-1; D unclear. The clonotype was recovered from an adult in good health. Sequenced material: peripheral blood, taken on day 0 of AZD1222 vaccination. In DNA, the CDR3 is TGTGCCAGCAGTTCCGGCAGATACAATGAGCAGTTCTTC. Residues: CASSSGRYNEQFF.